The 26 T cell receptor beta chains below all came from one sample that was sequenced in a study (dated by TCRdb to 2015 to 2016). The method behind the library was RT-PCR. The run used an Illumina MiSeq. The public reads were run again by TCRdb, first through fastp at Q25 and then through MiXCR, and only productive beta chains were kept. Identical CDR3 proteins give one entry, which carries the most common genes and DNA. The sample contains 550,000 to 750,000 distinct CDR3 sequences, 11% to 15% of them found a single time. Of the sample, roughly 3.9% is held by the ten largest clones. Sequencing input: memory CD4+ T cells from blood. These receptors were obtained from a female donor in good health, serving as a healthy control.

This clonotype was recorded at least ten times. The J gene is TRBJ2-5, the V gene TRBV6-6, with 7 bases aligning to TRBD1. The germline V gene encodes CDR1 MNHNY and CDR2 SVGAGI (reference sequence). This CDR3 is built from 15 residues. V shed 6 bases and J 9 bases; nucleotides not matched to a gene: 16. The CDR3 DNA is TGTGCCAGCAGAGGAAGAGGGGACAGCTTCGAGGCCCAGTACTTC. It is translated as CASRGRGDSFEAQYF.

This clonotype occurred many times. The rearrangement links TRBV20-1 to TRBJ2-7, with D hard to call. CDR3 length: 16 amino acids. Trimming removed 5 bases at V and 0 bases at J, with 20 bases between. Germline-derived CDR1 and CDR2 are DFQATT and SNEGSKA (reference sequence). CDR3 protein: CSAFPALRSSSYEQYF. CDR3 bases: TGCAGTGCTTTCCCAGCCCTCCGGAGTAGCTCCTACGAGCAGTACTTC.

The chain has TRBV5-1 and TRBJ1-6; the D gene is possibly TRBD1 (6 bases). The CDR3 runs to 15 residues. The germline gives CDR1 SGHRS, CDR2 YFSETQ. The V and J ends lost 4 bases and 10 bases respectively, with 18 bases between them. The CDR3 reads CASSVRQGLDSPLHF. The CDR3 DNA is TGCGCCAGCAGCGTACGCCAGGGGTTGGACTCACCCCTCCACTTT.

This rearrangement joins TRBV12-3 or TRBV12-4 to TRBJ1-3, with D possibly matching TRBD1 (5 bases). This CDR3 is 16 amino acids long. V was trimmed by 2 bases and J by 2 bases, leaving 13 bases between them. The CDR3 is CASSLSSGGAGNTIYF. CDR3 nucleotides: TGTGCCAGCAGTTTAAGTTCAGGAGGGGCTGGAAACACCATATATTTT.

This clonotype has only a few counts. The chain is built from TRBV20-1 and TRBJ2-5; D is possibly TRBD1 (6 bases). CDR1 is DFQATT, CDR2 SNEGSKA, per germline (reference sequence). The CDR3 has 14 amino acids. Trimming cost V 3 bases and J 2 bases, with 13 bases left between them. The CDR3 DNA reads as TGCAGTGCTAGCCGCGGACAGATACAAGAGACCCAGTACTTC. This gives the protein CSASRGQIQETQYF.

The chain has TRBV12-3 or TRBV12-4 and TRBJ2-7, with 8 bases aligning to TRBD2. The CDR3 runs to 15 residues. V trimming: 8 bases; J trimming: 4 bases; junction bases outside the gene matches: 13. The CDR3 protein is CASGPESGRWYEQYF. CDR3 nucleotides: TGTGCCAGCGGACCGGAGAGCGGGAGATGGTACGAGCAGTACTTC.

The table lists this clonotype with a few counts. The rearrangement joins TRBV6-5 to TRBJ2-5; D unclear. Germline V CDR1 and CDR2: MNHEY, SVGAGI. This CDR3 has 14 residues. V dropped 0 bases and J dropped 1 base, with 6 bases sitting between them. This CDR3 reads CASSYSSSQETQYF. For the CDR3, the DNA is TGTGCCAGCAGTTACTCGTCATCCCAAGAGACCCAGTACTTC.

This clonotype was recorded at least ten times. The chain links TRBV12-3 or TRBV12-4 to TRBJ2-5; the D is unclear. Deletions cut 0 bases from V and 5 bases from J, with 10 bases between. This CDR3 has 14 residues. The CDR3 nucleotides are TGTGCCAGCAGTTTAGCGACGGGTTTTGAGACCCAGTACTTC. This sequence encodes CASSLATGFETQYF.

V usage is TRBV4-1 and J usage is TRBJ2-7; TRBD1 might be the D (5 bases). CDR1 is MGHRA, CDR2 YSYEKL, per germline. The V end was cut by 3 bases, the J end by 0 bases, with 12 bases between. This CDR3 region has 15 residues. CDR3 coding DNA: TGCGCCAGCAGCCAGCAATCGACAGACTCCTACGAGCAGTACTTC. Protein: CASSQQSTDSYEQYF.

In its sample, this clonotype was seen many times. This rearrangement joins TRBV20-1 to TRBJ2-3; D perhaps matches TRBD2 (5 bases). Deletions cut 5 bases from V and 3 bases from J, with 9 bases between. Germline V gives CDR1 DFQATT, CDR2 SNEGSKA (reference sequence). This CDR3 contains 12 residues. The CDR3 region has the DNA TGCAGTGCTTCTCCGGGGACAGATACGCAGTATTTT. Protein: CSASPGTDTQYF.

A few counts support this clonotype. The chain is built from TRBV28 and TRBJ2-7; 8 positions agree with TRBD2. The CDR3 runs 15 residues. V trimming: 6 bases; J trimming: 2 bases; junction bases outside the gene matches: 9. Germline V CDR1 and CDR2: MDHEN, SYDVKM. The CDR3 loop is CASSARAGGTYEQYF. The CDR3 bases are TGTGCCAGCAGCGCTCGGGCGGGGGGAACCTACGAGCAGTACTTC.

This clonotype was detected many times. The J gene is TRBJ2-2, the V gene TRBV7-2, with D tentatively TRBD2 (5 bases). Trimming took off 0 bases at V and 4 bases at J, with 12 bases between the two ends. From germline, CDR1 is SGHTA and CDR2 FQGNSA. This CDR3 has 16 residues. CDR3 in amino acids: CASSLARSGFTGELFF. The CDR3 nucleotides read TGTGCCAGCAGCTTAGCGCGGTCGGGATTCACCGGGGAGCTGTTTTTT.

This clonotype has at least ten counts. The CDR3 is CASIVGGGNNEQFF. CDR3 nucleotide sequence: TGTGCCAGCATCGTAGGAGGGGGGAACAATGAGCAGTTCTTC. This chain connects TRBV7-2 to TRBJ2-1; tentatively, D is TRBD1 or TRBD2 (6 bases each). Germline V gene sequence: CDR1 SGHTA, CDR2 FQGNSA. This CDR3 contains 14 residues. V was pared by 7 bases and J by 5 bases, with 15 bases between.

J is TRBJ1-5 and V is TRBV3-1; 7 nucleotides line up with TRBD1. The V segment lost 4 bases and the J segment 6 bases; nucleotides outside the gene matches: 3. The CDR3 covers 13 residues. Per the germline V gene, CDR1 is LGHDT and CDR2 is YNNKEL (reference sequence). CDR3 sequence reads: CASSPTGTQPQHF. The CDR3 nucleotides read TGTGCCAGCAGCCCGACAGGGACTCAGCCCCAGCATTTT.

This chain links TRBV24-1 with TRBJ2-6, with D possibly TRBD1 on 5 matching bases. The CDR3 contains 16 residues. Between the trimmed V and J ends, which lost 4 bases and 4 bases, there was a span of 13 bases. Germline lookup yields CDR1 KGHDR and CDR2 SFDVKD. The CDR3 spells CATSEAKGLGANVLTF. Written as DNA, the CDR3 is TGTGCCACCAGTGAGGCCAAGGGGTTAGGGGCCAACGTCCTGACTTTC.

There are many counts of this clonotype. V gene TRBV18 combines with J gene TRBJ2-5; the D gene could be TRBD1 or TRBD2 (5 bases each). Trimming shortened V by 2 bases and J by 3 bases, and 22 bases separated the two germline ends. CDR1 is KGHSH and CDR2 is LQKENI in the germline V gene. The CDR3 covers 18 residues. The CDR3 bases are TGTGCCAGCTCACCAGTTATAACTCCGGGACGGAAAGAAGAGACCCAGTACTTC. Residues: CASSPVITPGRKEETQYF.

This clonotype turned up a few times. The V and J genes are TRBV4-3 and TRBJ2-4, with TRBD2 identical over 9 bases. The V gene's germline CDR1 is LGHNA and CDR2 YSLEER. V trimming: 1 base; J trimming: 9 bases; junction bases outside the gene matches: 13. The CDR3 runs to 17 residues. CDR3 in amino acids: CASSQVAGASGDGIQYF. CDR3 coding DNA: TGCGCCAGCAGCCAAGTCGCGGGGGCTAGCGGGGACGGCATTCAGTACTTC.

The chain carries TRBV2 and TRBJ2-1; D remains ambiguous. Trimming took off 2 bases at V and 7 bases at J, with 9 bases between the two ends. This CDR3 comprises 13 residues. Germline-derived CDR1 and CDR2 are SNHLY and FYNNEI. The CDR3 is CASSETMRNEQFF. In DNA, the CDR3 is TGTGCCAGCAGTGAAACCATGAGGAATGAGCAGTTCTTC.

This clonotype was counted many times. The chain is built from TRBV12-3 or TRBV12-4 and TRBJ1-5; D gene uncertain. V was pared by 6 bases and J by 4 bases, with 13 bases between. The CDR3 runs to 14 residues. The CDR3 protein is CASSQRMGNQPQHF. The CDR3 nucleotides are TGTGCCAGCAGCCAACGGATGGGAAATCAGCCCCAGCATTTT.

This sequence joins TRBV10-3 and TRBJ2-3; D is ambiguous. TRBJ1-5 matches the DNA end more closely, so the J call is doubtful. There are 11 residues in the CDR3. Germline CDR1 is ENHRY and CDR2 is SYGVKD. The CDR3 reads CAISESEAQHF. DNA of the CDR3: TGTGCCATCAGTGAGTCGGAGGCGCAGCATTTT.

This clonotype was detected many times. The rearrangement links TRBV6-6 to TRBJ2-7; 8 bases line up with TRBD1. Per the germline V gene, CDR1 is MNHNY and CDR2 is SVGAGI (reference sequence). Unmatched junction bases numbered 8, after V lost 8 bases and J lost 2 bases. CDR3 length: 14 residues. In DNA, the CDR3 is TGTGCCAGCGGAGATCCGGGACAGGCCTACGAGCAGTACTTC. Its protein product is CASGDPGQAYEQYF.

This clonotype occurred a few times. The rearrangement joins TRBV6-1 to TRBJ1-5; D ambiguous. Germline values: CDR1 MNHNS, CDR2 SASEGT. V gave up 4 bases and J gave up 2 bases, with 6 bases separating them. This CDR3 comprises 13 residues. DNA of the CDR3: TGTGCCAGCAGTGCCCTGGGCAATCAGCCCCAGCATTTT. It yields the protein CASSALGNQPQHF.

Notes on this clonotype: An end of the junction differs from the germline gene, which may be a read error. The CDR3 DNA follows: TGCTCCAGCAGCTTGGATTTGGGGCAGCCCCAGCATTTT. This gives the protein CSSSLDLGQPQHF. The chain carries TRBV5-1 and TRBJ1-5; D is unclear. The CDR3 loop spans 13 amino acids. The germline V gene encodes CDR1 SGHRS and CDR2 YFSETQ.

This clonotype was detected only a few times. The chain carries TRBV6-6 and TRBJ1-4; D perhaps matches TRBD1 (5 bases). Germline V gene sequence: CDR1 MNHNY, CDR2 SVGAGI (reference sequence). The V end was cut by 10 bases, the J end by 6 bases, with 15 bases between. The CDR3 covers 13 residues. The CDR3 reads CATENGGDEKLFF. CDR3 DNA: TGTGCCACCGAGAACGGGGGGGATGAAAAACTGTTTTTT.

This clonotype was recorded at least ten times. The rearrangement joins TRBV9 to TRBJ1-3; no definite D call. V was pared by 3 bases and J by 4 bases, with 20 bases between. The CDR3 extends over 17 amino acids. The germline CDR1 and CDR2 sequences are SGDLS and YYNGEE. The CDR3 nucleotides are TGTGCCAGCAGCGGAGGGAGAGGACTCCAATCCGGAAACACCATATATTTT. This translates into CASSGGRGLQSGNTIYF. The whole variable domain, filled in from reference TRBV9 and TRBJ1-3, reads DSGVTQTPKHLITATGQRVTLRCSPRSGDLSVYWYQQSLDQGLQFLIQYYNGEERAKGNILERFSAQQFPDLHSELNLSSLELGDSALYFCASSGGRGLQSGNTIYFGEGSWLTVV.

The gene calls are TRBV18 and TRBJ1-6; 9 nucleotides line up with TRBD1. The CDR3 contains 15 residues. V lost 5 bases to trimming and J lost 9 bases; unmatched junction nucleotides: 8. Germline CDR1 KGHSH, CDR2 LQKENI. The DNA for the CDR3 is TGTGCCAGCTCAACCCGGGACAGGGAAGGTTCACCCCTCCACTTT. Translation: CASSTRDREGSPLHF.